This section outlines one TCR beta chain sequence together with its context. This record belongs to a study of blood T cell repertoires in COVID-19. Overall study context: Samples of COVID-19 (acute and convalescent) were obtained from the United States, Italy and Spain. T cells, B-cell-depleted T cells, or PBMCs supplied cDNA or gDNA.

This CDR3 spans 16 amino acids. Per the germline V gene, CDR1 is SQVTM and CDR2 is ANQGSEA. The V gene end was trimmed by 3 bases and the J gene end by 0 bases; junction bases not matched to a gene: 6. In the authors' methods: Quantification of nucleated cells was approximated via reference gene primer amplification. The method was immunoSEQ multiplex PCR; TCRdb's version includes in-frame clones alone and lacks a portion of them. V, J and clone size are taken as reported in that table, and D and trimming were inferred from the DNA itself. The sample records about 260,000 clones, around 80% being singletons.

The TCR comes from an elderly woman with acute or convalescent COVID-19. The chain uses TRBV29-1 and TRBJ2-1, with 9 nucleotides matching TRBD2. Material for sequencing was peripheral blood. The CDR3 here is CSVDGVSGGSYNEQFF. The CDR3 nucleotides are TGCAGCGTTGACGGGGTTAGCGGGGGCTCCTACAATGAGCAGTTCTTC.